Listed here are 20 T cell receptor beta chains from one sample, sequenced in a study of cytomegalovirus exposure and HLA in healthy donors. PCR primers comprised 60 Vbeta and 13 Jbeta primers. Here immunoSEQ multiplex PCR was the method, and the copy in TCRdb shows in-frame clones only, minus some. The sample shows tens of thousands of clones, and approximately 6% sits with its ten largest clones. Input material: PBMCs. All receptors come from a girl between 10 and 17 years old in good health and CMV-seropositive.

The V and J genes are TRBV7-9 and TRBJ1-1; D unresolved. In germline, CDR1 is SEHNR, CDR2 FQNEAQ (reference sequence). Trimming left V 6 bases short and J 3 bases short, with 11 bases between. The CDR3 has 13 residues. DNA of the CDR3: TGTGCCAGCAGTACGACATGGGACACTGAAGCTTTCTTT. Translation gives CASSTTWDTEAFF. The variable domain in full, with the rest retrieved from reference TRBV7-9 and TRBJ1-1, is DTGVSQNPRHKITKRGQNVTFRCDPISEHNRLYWYRQTLGQGPEFLTYFQNEAQLEKSRLLSDRFSAERPKGSFSTLEIQRTEQGDSAMYLCASSTTWDTEAFFGQGTRLTVV.

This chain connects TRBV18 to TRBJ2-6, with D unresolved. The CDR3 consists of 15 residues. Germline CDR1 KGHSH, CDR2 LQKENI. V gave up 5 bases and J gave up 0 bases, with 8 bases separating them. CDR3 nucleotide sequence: TGTGCCAGCTCATTACAAAACTCTGGGGCCAACGTCCTGACTTTC. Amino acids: CASSLQNSGANVLTF.

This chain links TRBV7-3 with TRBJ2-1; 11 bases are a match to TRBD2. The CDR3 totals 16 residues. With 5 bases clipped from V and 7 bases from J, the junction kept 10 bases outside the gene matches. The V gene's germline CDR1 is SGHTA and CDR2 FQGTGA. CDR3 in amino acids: CASSRTGTSGRNEQFF. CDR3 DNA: TGTGCCAGCAGCAGAACCGGGACTAGCGGCCGGAATGAGCAGTTCTTC.

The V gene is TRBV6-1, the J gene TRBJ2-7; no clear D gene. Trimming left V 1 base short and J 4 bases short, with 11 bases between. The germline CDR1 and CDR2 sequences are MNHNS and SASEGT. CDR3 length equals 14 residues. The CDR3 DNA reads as TGTGCCAGCAGTGAAGTTTTCAGGAAATACGAGCAGTACTTC. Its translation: CASSEVFRKYEQYF.

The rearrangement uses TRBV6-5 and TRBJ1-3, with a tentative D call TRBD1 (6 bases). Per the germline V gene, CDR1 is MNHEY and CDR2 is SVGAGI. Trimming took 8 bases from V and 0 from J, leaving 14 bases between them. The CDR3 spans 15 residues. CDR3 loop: CASRDGGSSGNTIYF. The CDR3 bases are TGTGCCAGCCGGGATGGGGGCAGCTCTGGAAACACCATATATTTT.

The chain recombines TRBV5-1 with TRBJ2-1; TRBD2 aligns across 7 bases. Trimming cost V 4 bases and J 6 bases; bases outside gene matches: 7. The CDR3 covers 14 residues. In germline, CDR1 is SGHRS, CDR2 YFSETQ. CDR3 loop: CASSPRGDSNEQFF. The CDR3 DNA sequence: TGCGCCAGCAGCCCCCGGGGGGACTCCAATGAGCAGTTCTTC.

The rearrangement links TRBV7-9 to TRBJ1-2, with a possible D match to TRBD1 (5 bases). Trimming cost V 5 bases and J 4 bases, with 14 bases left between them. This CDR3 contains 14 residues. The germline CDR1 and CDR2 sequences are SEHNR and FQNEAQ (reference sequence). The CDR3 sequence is CASSPAGRPYGYTF. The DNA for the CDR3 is TGTGCCAGCAGCCCGGCGGGGCGCCCCTATGGCTACACCTTC.

The chain's CDR3 is CASSRGQDTDTQYF. The CDR3 DNA sequence: TGCGCCAGCAGCCGGGGACAGGACACAGATACGCAGTATTTT. This chain connects TRBV5-1 to TRBJ2-3; 8 nucleotides align to TRBD1. Germline V gives CDR1 SGHRS, CDR2 YFSETQ. The V and J ends lost 4 bases and 2 bases, in that order; junction bases with no gene match: 3. The CDR3 extends over 14 amino acids.

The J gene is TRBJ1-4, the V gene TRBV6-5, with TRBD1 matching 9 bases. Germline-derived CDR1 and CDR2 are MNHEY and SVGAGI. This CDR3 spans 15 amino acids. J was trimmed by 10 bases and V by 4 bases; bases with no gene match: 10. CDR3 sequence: CASSSSGTGQGKLFF. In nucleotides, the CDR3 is TGTGCCAGCAGTTCTTCCGGGACAGGGCAAGGAAAACTGTTTTTT.

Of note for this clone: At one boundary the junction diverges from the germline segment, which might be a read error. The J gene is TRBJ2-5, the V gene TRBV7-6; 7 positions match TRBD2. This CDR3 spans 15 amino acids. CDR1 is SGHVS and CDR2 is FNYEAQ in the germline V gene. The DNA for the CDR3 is TGTGCCAGCAGCCCCCCGCGCCTCCGGGGGGAGAACCAGTACTTC. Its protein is CASSPPRLRGENQYF.

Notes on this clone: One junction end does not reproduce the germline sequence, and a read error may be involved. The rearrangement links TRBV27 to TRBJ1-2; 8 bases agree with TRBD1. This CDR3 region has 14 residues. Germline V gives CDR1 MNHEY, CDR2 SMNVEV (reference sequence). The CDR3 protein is CASSRTGQEYGYTF. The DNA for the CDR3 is TGTGCCAGCAGCCGAACGGGACAGGAATATGGTTACACCTTC.

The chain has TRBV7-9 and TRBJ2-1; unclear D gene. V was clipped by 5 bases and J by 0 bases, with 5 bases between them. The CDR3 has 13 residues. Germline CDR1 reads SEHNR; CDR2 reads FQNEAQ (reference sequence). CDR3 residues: CASSHSSYNEQFF. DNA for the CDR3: TGTGCCAGCAGCCACAGCTCCTACAATGAGCAGTTCTTC.

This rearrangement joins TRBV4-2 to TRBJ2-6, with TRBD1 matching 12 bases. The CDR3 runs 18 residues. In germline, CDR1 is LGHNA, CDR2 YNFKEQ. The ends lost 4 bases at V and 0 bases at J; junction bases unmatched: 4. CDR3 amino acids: CASSPGQGATSGANVLTF. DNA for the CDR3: TGTGCCAGCAGCCCGGGACAGGGGGCCACCTCTGGGGCCAACGTCCTGACTTTC.

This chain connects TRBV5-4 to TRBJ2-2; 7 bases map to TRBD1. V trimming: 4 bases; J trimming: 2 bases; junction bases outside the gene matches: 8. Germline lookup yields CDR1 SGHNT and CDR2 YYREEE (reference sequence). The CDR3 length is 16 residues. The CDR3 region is CASSPLTGQNTGELFF. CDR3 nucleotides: TGTGCCAGCAGCCCGTTGACAGGGCAAAACACCGGGGAGCTGTTTTTT.

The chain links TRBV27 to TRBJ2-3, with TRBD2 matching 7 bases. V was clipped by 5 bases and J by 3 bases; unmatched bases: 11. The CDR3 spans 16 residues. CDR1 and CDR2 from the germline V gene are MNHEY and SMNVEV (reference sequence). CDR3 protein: CASSQNLGGKTDTQYF. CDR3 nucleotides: TGTGCCAGCAGTCAAAACCTCGGGGGGAAAACAGATACGCAGTATTTT.

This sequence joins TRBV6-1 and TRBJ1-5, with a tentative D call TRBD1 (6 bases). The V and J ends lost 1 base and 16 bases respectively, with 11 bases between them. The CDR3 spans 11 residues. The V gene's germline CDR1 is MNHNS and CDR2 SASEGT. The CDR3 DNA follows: TGTGCCAGCAGTGAAGGGACAGAGGAACATTTT. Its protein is CASSEGTEEHF.

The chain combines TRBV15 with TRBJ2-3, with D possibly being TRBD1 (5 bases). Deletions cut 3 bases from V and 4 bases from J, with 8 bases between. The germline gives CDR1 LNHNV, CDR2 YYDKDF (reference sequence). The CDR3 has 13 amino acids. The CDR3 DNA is TGTGCCACCAGCAGTGACAGCGCAGATACGCAGTATTTT. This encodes CATSSDSADTQYF. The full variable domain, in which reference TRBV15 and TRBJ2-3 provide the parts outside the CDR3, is DAMVIQNPRYQVTQFGKPVTLSCSQTLNHNVMYWYQQKSSQAPKLLFHYYDKDFNNEADTPDNFQSRRPNTSFCFLDIRSPGLGDTAMYLCATSSDSADTQYFGPGTRLTVL.

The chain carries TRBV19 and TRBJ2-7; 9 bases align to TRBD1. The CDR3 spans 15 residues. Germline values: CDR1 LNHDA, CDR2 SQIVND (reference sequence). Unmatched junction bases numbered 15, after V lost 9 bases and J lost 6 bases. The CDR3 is CASRGQGRPSGEQYF. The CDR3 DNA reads TGTGCCAGCCGGGGACAGGGACGCCCCTCTGGCGAGCAGTACTTC.

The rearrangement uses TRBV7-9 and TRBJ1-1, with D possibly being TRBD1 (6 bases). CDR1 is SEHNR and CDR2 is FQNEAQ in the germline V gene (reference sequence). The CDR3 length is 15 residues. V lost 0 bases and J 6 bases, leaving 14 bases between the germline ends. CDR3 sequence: CASSLARATGPEAFF. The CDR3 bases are TGTGCCAGCAGCTTAGCGCGTGCGACAGGCCCTGAAGCTTTCTTT.

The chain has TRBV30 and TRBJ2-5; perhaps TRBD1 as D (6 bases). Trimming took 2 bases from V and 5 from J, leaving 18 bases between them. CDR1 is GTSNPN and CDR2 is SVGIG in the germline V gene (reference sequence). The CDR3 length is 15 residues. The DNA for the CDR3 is TGTGCCTGGAGTCAGGCCCAGGGGTACACGGAGACCCAGTACTTC. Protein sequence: CAWSQAQGYTETQYF.